This TCR beta chain came from a study of OX40 agonist ivuxolimab in advanced cancers. Across the study: A diagnosis of hepatocellular carcinoma, melanoma, renal cell or head and neck cancer was present in dose-escalation patients. Patients with prior anti-PD-1, anti-PD-L1 or anti-CTLA-4 therapy were eligible; about 40% had some. Study results and caveats: Low levels of normalized T-cell clonal expansion also appeared in some nonresponders. Circulating CD4+ and CD8+ T cells showed clonal expansion by week 6 at 0.1 to 3.0 mg/kg.

V was shortened by 7 bases and J by 8 bases, with 9 bases between the two germline ends. This CDR3 contains 12 residues. Germline CDR1 reads MNHNS; CDR2 reads SASEGT. Assay: immunoSEQ multiplex PCR; the TCRdb copy retains only in-frame clones and omits some. The sample yields about 79,000 clones, approximately 90% seen once. Concerning this clone itself: The target antigen is unknown.

This TCR came from an adult with an advanced solid tumor such as melanoma, head and neck, liver or kidney cancer. The rearrangement links TRBV6-1 to TRBJ1-6, with D perhaps matching TRBD1 (6 bases). Sequences were derived from CD4+ or CD8+ T cells sorted from blood, sampled in a trial of the OX40 agonist ivuxolimab. CDR3 in amino acids: CASITGYSPLHF. The CDR3 coding sequence is TGTGCCAGCATTACAGGGTATTCACCCCTCCACTTT.